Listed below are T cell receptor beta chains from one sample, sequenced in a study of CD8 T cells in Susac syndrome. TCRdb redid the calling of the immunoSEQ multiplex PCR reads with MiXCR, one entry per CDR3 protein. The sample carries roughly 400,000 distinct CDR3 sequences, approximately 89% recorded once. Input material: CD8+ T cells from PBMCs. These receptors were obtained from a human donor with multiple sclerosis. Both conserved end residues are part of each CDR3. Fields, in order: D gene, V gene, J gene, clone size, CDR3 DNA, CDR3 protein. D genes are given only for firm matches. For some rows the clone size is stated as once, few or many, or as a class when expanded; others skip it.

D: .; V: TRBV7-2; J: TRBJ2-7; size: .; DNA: TGTGCCAGCAGCTCACAACATGGGACCGATACCTACGAGCAGTACTTC; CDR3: CASSSQHGTDTYEQYF
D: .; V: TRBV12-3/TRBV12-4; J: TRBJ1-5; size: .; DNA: TGTGCCAGCACCTTGACGGTAGTCAATCAGCCCCAGCATTTT; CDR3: CASTLTVVNQPQHF
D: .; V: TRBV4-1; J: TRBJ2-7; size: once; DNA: TGCGCCAGCAGCCAAGATCAGGTGGAGGGATTCTCCTACGAGCAGTACTTC; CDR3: CASSQDQVEGFSYEQYF
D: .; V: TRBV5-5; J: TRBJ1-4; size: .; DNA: TGTGCCAGCAGCTCTTGGGTCTTTGAAAAACTGTTTTTT; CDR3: CASSSWVFEKLFF
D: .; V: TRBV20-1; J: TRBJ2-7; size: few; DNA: TGCAGTGTTCTCGACCGGGACCTCCCCTACGAGCAGTACTTC; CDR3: CSVLDRDLPYEQYF
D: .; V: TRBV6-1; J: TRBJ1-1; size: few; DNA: TGTGCCAGCAACCGCAAGAACACTGAAGCTTTCTTT; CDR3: CASNRKNTEAFF
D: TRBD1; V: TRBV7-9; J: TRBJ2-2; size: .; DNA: TGTGCCAGCAGCTTTATTCCGGGACAGGGGGCAGGAACCGGGGAGCTGTTTTTT; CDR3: CASSFIPGQGAGTGELFF
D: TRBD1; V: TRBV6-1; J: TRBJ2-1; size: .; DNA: TGTGCCAGCAGTCCGGTCCGTTGGCAGGGGGCGGACAATGAGCAGTTCTTC; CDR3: CASSPVRWQGADNEQFF
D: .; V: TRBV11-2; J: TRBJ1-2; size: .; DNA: TGTGCCAGCAGCCTGGAACCGAGTCAGGGCTACACCTTC; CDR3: CASSLEPSQGYTF
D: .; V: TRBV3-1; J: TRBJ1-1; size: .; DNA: TGTGCCAGCAGCCAAGACGACGGGTGGAACACTGAAGCTTTCTTT; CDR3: CASSQDDGWNTEAFF
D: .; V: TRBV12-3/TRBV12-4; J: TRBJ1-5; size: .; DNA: TGTGCCAGCAGCTTAGGGTCCGCGACCCAGCCCCAGCATTTT; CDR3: CASSLGSATQPQHF
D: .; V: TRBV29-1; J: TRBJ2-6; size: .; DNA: TGCAGCGTTGAAGATCAGGGACTGAGCTCTGGGGCCAACGTCCTGACTTTC; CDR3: CSVEDQGLSSGANVLTF
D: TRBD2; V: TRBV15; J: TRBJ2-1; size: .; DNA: TGTGCCACCAGCGTAAGCGGGGGGGCCGATGAGCAGTTCTTC; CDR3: CATSVSGGADEQFF
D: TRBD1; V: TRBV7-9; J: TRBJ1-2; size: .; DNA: TGTGCCAGCAGCTCCGCGACAGGGGGGGTCTATGGCTACACCTTC; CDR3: CASSSATGGVYGYTF
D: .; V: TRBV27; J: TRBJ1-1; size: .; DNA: TGTGCCAGCAGTTTAAGTGATGAGGTAGACCTGATGGGACGACGCACTGAAGCTTTCTTT; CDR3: CASSLSDEVDLMGRRTEAFF
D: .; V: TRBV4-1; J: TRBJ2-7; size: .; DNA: TGCGCCAGCAGCCAAGATCTACTCCCGGCCTACGAGCAGTACTTC; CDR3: CASSQDLLPAYEQYF
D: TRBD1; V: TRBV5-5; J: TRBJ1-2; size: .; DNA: TGTGCCAGCAGCTTGATTGTCGGACAGGGGGCTAACTATGGCTACACCTTC; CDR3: CASSLIVGQGANYGYTF
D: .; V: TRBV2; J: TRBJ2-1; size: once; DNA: TGTGCCAGCAGTGAAAGGCTTTATAATGAGCAGTTCTTC; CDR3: CASSERLYNEQFF
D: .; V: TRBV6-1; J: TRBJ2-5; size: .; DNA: TGTGCCAGCAGCCCACAGGTTTACCAAGAGACCCAGTACTTC; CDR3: CASSPQVYQETQYF
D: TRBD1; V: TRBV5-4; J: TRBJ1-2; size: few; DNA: TGTGCCAGCAGCTTCACAGGGGAAGGCTACACCTTC; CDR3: CASSFTGEGYTF
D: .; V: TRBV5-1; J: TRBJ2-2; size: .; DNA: TGCGCCAGCAGCTTGGACCCGGGGGACACAGCGAACACCGGGGAGCTGTTTTTT; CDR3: CASSLDPGDTANTGELFF
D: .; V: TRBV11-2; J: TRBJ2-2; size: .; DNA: TGTGCCAGCAGCCCGCCCGACTTGGACAGTTGGTCCGGGGAGCTGTTTTTT; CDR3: CASSPPDLDSWSGELFF
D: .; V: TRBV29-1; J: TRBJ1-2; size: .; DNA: TGCAGCGTTGAGGTTGAAGTTTTGGGCTACACCTTC; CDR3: CSVEVEVLGYTF
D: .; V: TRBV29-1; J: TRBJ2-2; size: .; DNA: TGCAGCGTTGAGTGGAGGGCCGGGGAGCTGTTTTTT; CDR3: CSVEWRAGELFF
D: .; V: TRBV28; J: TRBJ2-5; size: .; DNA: TGTGCCAGCAGTTCCCTGGGTGGGGTGCGAGAGACCCAGTACTTC; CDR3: CASSSLGGVRETQYF
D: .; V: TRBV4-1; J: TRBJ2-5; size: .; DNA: TGCGCCAGCAGCCTCCCCGGAACCGAGACCCAGTACTTC; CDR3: CASSLPGTETQYF
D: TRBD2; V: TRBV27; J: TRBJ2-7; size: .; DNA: TGTGCCAGCAGTTTATCCCTCAGGACTAGCGGGATCAACGAGCAGTACTTC; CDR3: CASSLSLRTSGINEQYF
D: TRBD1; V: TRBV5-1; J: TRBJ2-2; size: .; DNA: TGCGCCAGCATCCCTACGGGACAGGGGGACACCGGGGAGCTGTTTTTT; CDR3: CASIPTGQGDTGELFF
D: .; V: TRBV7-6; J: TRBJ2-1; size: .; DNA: TGTGCCAGCAGCTTAGGGCAGGGGAGGAATGAGCAGTTCTTC; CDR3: CASSLGQGRNEQFF
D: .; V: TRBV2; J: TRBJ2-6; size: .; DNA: TGTGCCTGCAACCGGGCAGCCCGCTCTGGGGCCAACGTCCTGACTTTC; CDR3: CACNRAARSGANVLTF
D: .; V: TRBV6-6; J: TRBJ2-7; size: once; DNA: TGTGCCAGCAGTTACGTTGGGGGCCCCTACGAGCAGTACTTC; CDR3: CASSYVGGPYEQYF
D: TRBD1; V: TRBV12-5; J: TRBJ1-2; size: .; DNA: TGTGCTAGTGGTTTGGATGACAGGGGGCCTTCGGATGGCTACACCTTC; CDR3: CASGLDDRGPSDGYTF
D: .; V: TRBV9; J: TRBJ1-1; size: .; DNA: TGTGCCAGCAGCGCACCAGCAGGCGTAATGAACACTGAAGCTTTCTTT; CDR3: CASSAPAGVMNTEAFF
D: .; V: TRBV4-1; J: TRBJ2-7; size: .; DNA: TGCGCCAGCCGCCAAGAAGAAGCAGGGCTAGAGCAGTACTTC; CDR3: CASRQEEAGLEQYF
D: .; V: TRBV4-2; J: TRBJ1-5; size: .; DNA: TGTGCCAGCAGCCAAGATCTTGTTCCCCCACAGGGTCTCTCCGATCAGCCCCAGCTTTTT; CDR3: CASSQDLVPPQGLSDQPQLF
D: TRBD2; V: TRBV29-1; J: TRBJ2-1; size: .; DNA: TGCAGCTGTATAGCGGGAGTGGGGAATGAGCAGTTCTTC; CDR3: CSCIAGVGNEQFF
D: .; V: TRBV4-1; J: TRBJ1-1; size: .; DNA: TGCGCCAGCAGCCAAGGTCGGCGGTACGAAGCTTTCTTT; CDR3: CASSQGRRYEAFF
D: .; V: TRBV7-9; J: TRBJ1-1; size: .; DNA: TGTGCCAGCAGCTTACCCGAGAGGGGGACTGAAGCTTTCTTT; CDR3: CASSLPERGTEAFF
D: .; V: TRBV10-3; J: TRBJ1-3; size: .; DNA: TGTGCCATCAGTAACGCGGGGGAGGCTGGAAACACCATATATTTT; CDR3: CAISNAGEAGNTIYF
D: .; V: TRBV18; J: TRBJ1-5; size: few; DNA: TGTGCCAGCTCACCCGGGACCTTTAGCAATCAGCCCCAGCATTTT; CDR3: CASSPGTFSNQPQHF
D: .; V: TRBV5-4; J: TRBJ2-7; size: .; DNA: TGTGCCAGCAGCTCCCGCGGCGGGGTAGGCTCCTACGAGCAGTACTTC; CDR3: CASSSRGGVGSYEQYF
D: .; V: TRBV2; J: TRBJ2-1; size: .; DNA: TGTGCCAGCAGCCCTCTCCCGGGACTCTATAACGGGCAGTTCTTC; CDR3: CASSPLPGLYNGQFF
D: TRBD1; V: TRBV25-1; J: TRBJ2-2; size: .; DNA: TGTGCCAGCAGTGAATTTTTCATTGACAGGGGCCTCCCTGACACCGGGGAGCTGTTTTTT; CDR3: CASSEFFIDRGLPDTGELFF
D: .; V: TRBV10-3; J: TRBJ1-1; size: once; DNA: TGTGCCATCAGTGTACTCCAGGGCGGGGACACTGAAGCTTTCTTT; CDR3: CAISVLQGGDTEAFF
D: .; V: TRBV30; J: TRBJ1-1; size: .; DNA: TGTGCCTGGAGCGCAAACAGGGAGCGGGATGAAGCTTTCTTT; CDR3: CAWSANRERDEAFF
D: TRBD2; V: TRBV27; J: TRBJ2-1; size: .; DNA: TGTGCCAGCAGTCCTCAGACTAGCGGAGCCTACAATGAGCAGTTCTTC; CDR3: CASSPQTSGAYNEQFF
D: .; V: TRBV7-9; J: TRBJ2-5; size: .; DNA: TGTGCCAGCAGCTTGTGGGAGGGGGCACAAGAGACCCAGTACTTC; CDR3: CASSLWEGAQETQYF
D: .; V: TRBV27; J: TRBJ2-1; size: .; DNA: TGTGCCAGCAGCCCGGACAGAGGCAATGAGCAGTTCTTC; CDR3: CASSPDRGNEQFF